Included here is one T cell receptor beta chain sequence, with context. This CDR3 spans 15 amino acids. The ends were cut back, 6 bases at V and 2 bases at J, with 14 bases in the middle. Germline lookup yields CDR1 MDHEN and CDR2 SYDVKM. In the authors' workflow: Quantification of nucleated cells was approximated via reference gene primer amplification. Profiling relied on immunoSEQ multiplex PCR, and the TCRdb table lists in-frame clones only, not all of them. Clone size and the V and J calls come from that table; the DNA yielded D and trimming. The profile shows 7,000 to 9,500 clones, around four fifths of them singletons. The data originate from a study of blood T cell repertoires in COVID-19. Study-wide background: From the United States, Italy and Spain came samples of acute and convalescent COVID-19. The cDNA or gDNA used as material had been derived from T cells, B-cell-depleted T cells, or PBMCs.

The sample taken for sequencing was peripheral blood. The chain recombines TRBV28 with TRBJ1-5; maybe TRBD1 (5 bases). The origin of this receptor is a human donor in a cohort sampled during active COVID-19. The CDR3 DNA follows: TGTGCCAGCAGCGACCAGGGTAGGGGCAATCAGCCCCAGCATTTT. Its protein is CASSDQGRGNQPQHF. Full variable domain (outside the CDR3, taken from reference TRBV28 and TRBJ1-5): DVKVTQSSRYLVKRTGEKVFLECVQDMDHENMFWYRQDPGLGLRLIYFSYDVKMKEKGDIPEGYSVSREKKERFSLILESASTNQTSMYLCASSDQGRGNQPQHFGDGTRLSIL.